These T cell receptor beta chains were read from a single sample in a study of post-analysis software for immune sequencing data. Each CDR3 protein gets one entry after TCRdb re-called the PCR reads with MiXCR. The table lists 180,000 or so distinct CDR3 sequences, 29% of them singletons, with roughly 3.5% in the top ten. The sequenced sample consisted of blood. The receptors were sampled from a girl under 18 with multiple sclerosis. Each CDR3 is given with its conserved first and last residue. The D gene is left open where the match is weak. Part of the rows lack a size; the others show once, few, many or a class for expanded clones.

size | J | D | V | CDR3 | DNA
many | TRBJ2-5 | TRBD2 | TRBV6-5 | CASSPALAGETQYF | TGTGCCAGCAGTCCCGCCCTAGCGGGAGAGACCCAGTACTTC
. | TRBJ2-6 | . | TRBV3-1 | CASREEGRVSSGANVLTF | TGTGCCAGCAGAGAAGAGGGACGGGTAAGCTCTGGGGCCAACGTCCTGACTTTC
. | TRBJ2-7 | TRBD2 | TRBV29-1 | CSVDSIAGGQGEQYF | TGCAGCGTTGATTCCATAGCGGGGGGGCAAGGTGAGCAGTACTTC
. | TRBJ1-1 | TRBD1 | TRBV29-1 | CSVVSQGLRTEAFF | TGCAGCGTTGTCTCACAGGGGCTGAGGACTGAAGCTTTCTTT
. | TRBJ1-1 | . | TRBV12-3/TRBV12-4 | CAIGRALNTEAFF | TGTGCCATCGGCAGGGCATTGAACACTGAAGCTTTCTTT
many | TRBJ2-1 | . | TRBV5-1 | CASSLANSPGSVYNEQFF | TGCGCCAGCAGCTTGGCCAATAGCCCGGGAAGCGTTTACAATGAGCAGTTCTTC
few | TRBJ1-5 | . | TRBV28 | CASRRNQPQHF | TGTGCCAGCAGAAGAAACCAGCCCCAGCATTTT
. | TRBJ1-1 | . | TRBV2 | CASRYRSMNTEAFF | TGTGCCAGCAGGTACAGGAGTATGAACACTGAAGCTTTCTTT
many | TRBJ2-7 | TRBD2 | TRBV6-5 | CASSRTSFVSYEQYF | TGTGCCAGCAGCAGGACTAGTTTCGTTTCCTACGAGCAGTACTTC
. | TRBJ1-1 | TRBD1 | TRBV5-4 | CASSSGQGGPAEAFF | TGTGCCAGCAGCTCCGGACAGGGGGGCCCAGCTGAAGCTTTCTTT
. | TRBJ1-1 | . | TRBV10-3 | CAISETATTEAFF | TGTGCCATCAGTGAGACAGCGACCACTGAAGCTTTCTTT
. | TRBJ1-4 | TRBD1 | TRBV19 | CASTSRGTGNEKLFF | TGTGCCAGTACTTCTCGCGGGACAGGGAACGAAAAACTGTTTTTT
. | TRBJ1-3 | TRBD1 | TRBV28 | CASSLRGPGNTIYF | TGTGCCAGCAGTTTGAGGGGGCCTGGAAACACCATATATTTT
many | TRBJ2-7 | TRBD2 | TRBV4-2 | CASSQELAGVYEQYF | TGTGCCAGCAGCCAAGAACTAGCGGGGGTTTACGAGCAGTACTTC
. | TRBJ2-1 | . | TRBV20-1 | CSARNAGLGEQFF | TGCAGTGCTAGAAATGCGGGATTAGGTGAGCAGTTCTTC
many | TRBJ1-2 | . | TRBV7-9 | CASSPELGGYTF | TGTGCCAGCAGCCCAGAATTGGGGGGCTACACCTTC
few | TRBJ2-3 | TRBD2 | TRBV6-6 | CASSGLAGPPDTQYF | TGTGCCAGCAGCGGACTAGCGGGGCCCCCAGATACGCAGTATTTT
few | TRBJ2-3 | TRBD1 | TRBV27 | CASTRTGGMDTQYF | TGTGCCAGCACCCGGACAGGGGGCATGGATACGCAGTATTTT
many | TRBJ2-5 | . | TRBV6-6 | CASPGTQYF | TGTGCCAGCCCAGGGACGCAGTACTTC
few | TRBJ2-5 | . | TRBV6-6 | CATRSGGLLAETQYF | TGTGCCACCAGAAGCGGAGGTCTTCTTGCGGAGACCCAGTACTTC
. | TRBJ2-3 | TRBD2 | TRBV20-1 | CSARTSGRVRGTGTQYF | TGCAGTGCCAGGACTAGCGGGAGGGTCAGGGGCACAGGTACGCAGTATTTT
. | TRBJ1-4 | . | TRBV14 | CASSQDDKRRKGLFF | TGTGCCAGCAGCCAAGATGACAAGCGTCGAAAAGGACTGTTTTTT
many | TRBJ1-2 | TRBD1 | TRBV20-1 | CSAPGQNNYGYTF | TGCAGTGCGCCGGGACAGAATAACTATGGCTACACCTTC
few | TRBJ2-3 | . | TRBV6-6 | CASSWRGTDTQYF | TGTGCCAGCAGTTGGCGGGGCACAGATACGCAGTATTTT
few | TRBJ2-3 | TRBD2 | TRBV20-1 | CSARTSGRGSQYF | TGCAGTGCGCGGACTAGCGGGAGGGGGTCGCAGTATTTT
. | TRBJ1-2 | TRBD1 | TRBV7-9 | CASSFGTGGDYGYTF | TGTGCCAGCAGCTTCGGGACAGGGGGTGACTATGGCTACACCTTC
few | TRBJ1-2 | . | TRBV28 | CASSLQQGYGYTF | TGTGCCAGCAGCCTACAACAGGGCTATGGCTACACCTTC
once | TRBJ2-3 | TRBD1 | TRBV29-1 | CSVGTGADTQYF | TGCAGCGTCGGGACAGGGGCGGATACGCAGTATTTT
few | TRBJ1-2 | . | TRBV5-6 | CASSLVVSQNLYTF | TGTGCCAGCAGCTTAGTGGTCAGCCAGAACCTCTACACCTTC
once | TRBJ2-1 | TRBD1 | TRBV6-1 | CASSADRVPLYNEQFF | TGTGCCAGCAGTGCGGACAGGGTACCCCTTTACAATGAGCAGTTCTTC
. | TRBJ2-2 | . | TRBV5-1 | CASSLRAGNTGELFF | TGCGCCAGCAGCTTGAGGGCGGGGAACACCGGGGAGCTGTTTTTT
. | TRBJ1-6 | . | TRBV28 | CASRAGHTPRKPPHF | TGTGCCAGCAGGGCGGGACACACCCCGCGGAAACCCCCCCACTTT
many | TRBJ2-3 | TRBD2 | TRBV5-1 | CASSRPRRESPPDTQYF | TGCGCCAGCAGCAGGCCCCGGCGGGAGAGCCCGCCGGATACGCAGTATTTT
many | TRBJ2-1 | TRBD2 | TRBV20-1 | CSARGGLAGGMTYNEQFF | TGCAGTGCTAGAGGGGGACTAGCGGGAGGCATGACCTACAATGAGCAGTTCTTC
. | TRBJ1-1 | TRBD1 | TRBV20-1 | CSAKGPGGYHTEAFF | TGCAGTGCGAAGGGGCCAGGGGGCTACCACACTGAAGCTTTCTTT
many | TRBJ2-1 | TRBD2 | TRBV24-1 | CATSDLAGPQSYNEQFF | TGTGCCACCAGTGACCTAGCGGGGCCCCAATCCTACAATGAGCAGTTCTTC
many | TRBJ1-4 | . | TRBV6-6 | CASTQPERRVEKLFF | TGTGCCAGCACCCAACCAGAACGCAGGGTGGAAAAACTGTTTTTT
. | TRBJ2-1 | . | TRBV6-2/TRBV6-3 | CASSYRGRGYNEQFF | TGTGCCAGCAGTTACCGCGGCAGGGGCTACAATGAGCAGTTCTTC
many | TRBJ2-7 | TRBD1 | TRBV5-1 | CASSSGQGESYEQYF | TGCGCCAGCAGCTCCGGACAGGGAGAATCCTACGAGCAGTACTTC
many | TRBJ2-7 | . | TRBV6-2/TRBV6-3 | CASSPRAEQYF | TGTGCCAGCAGTCCTCGAGCCGAGCAGTACTTC